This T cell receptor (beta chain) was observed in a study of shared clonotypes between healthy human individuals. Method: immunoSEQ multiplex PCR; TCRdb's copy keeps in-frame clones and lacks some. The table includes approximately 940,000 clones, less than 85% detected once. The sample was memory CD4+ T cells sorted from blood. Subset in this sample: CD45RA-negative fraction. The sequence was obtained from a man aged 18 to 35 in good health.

CDR3 loop: CASSPVSGREQFF. Here the CDR3 DNA reads TGTGCCAGCTCACCAGTGAGCGGGAGAGAGCAGTTCTTC. This chain joins TRBV18 and TRBJ2-1, with 8 bases matching TRBD2. V lost 2 bases and J lost 10; bases outside the gene matches: 4. There are 13 residues in the CDR3. Germline V gives CDR1 KGHSH, CDR2 LQKENI.